These T cell receptor beta chains were read from a single sample in a study of patients and donors after allogeneic stem cell transplantation. TCRdb fed the RT-PCR reads into MiXCR, producing one record per CDR3 protein. The data hold approximately 98,000 distinct CDR3 sequences, with around 33% observed a single time. The specimen was blood, either unsorted or a sorted T cell fraction (not recorded which). These receptors all stem from a human donor who was either an allogeneic HSCT recipient or a stem cell or donor lymphocyte infusion donor (not recorded which). It is not recorded whose cells these are; they may come from a transplant donor. Each CDR3 is given with its conserved first and last residue. Part of the rows lack a size; the others show once, few, many or a class for expanded clones.

TRBJ2-1,-,TRBV6-6,CASSYRREGLGNEQFF
TRBJ1-4,medium-sized,TRBV20-1,CSPLELNEKLFF
TRBJ1-2,few,TRBV7-9,CASSLGPGYGYTF
TRBJ1-1,-,TRBV7-9,CASSPLRVGNTEAFF
TRBJ2-5,-,TRBV25-1,CASSRSQGMEETQYF
TRBJ1-2,-,TRBV29-1,CSVAQLYGYTF
TRBJ2-1,-,TRBV18,CASPSSHEQFF
TRBJ2-4,-,TRBV7-2,CASSFKNNIQYF
TRBJ2-5,-,TRBV6-5,CASSYEGGIKTQYF
TRBJ2-3,few,TRBV5-1,CASSLAAYPTYTDTQYF
TRBJ1-5,-,TRBV11-3,CASSLVTGGSGNQPQHF
TRBJ2-2,-,TRBV20-1,CSARDPGLAGIMAGELFF
TRBJ1-2,few,TRBV29-1,CSDETNYGYTF
TRBJ1-6,-,TRBV19,CASSMRGRSSYNSPLHF
TRBJ1-5,-,TRBV6-2/TRBV6-3,CASSAAGLKPQHF
TRBJ2-1,few,TRBV12-3/TRBV12-4,CASSQGTSGIYNEQFF
TRBJ1-4,-,TRBV4-3,CASSPGRTGWKLFF
TRBJ2-3,-,TRBV7-2,CASSLGLAGAGDTQYF
TRBJ1-5,many,TRBV10-3,CAISESPQGIEPQHF
TRBJ2-3,-,TRBV11-3,CASSRPTDTQYF
TRBJ2-3,few,TRBV6-5,CASSRTSGRDTQYF
TRBJ2-3,few,TRBV5-1,CASSFLTDTQYF
TRBJ2-7,-,TRBV29-1,CSVRGTRTYEQYF
TRBJ2-3,few,TRBV7-9,CASSLARRPHGTQYF
TRBJ1-2,-,TRBV29-1,CSVSGPYGYTF
TRBJ2-1,few,TRBV12-3/TRBV12-4,CASSWKGLAVDNEQFF
TRBJ2-7,-,TRBV7-9,CASSFPPYEQYF
TRBJ1-1,-,TRBV7-6,CASSVLAGEFNTEAFF